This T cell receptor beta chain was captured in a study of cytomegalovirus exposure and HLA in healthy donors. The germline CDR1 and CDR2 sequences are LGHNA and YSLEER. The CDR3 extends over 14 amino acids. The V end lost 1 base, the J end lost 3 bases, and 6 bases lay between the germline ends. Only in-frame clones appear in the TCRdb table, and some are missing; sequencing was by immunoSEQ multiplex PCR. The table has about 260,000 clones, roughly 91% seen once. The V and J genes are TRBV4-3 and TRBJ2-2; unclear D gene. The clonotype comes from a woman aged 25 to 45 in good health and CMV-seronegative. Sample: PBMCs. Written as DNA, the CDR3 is TGCGCCAGCAGCCAAGGTCTGTACACCGGGGAGCTGTTTTTT. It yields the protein CASSQGLYTGELFF.